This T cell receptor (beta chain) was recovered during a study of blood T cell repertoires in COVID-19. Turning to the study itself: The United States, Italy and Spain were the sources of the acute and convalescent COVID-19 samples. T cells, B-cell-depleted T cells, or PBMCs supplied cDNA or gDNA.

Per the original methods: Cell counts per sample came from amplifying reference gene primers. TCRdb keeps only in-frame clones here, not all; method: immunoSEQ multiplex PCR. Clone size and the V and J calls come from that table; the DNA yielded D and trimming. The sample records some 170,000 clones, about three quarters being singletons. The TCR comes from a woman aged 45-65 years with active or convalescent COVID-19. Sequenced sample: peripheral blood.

This CDR3 reads CASSPNPTGGYEQYF. CDR3 sequence (DNA): TGTGCCAGCTCACCAAATCCAACAGGGGGCTACGAGCAGTACTTC. The rearrangement links TRBV18 to TRBJ2-7, with 8 bases matching TRBD1. The germline V gene has CDR1 KGHSH and CDR2 LQKENI. The CDR3 extends over 15 amino acids. Trimming at V came to 2 bases and at J to 3 bases, leaving 6 bases not matched to a gene. The full variable domain, rest sourced from reference TRBV18 and TRBJ2-7, is NAGVMQNPRHLVRRRGQEARLRCSPMKGHSHVYWYRQLPEEGLKFMVYLQKENIIDESGMPKERFSAEFPKEGPSILRIQQVVRGDSAAYFCASSPNPTGGYEQYFGPGTRLTVT.